One sample yielded the 25 T cell receptor beta chains listed below, sequenced in a study of Graves' ophthalmopathy and Graves' hyperthyroidism. Amplifying from RNA transcripts, the study obtained TCR beta CDR3 regions. Scientists carried out first-round RT-PCR using HTBI primers and then a second-round multiplex PCR. TCRdb re-analysed the multiplex PCR reads in MiXCR, keeping a single row per CDR3 protein. The sample includes over a million distinct CDR3 sequences, roughly two fifths of them seen just once. Sequencing was done on a sample of peripheral blood or thyroid tissue (not recorded which). The receptors derive from an adult man with Graves' hyperthyroidism.

This clonotype was counted a single time. The chain uses TRBV7-6 and TRBJ1-1, with 7 bases matching TRBD1. Germline values: CDR1 SGHVS, CDR2 FNYEAQ. With 5 bases clipped from V and 10 bases from J, the junction kept 7 bases outside the gene matches. The CDR3 consists of 12 residues. The DNA of the CDR3 is TGTGCCAGCAGCGGGGGGGCAGGGGGAGCTTTCTTT. It is translated as CASSGGAGGAFF.

This clonotype was recorded at least ten times. The chain has TRBV12-3 or TRBV12-4 and TRBJ1-2; no clear D. Between the trimmed V and J ends, which lost 2 bases and 6 bases, there was a span of 10 bases. The CDR3 is 13 residues long. In nucleotides, the CDR3 is TGTGCCAGCAGTTTAATGTGGGCAGATGGCTACACCTTC. Translating gives CASSLMWADGYTF.

This clonotype has a single count. The V gene is TRBV29-1, the J gene TRBJ2-2; D might be TRBD1 or TRBD2, each matching 5 bases. The ends were cut back, 3 bases at V and 4 bases at J, with 12 bases in the middle. CDR1 and CDR2 (germline): SQVTM, ANQGSEA. The CDR3 is made up of 14 amino acids. The CDR3 nucleotides read TGCAGCGTTGATGGGGGAACAAGCACCGGGGAGCTGTTTTTT. This sequence encodes CSVDGGTSTGELFF.

This clonotype was counted many times. The genes are TRBV7-9 and TRBJ2-5; D unresolved. Trimming left V 5 bases short and J 7 bases short, with 11 bases between. Germline CDR1 and CDR2: SEHNR and FQNEAQ (reference sequence). The CDR3 is 12 amino acids. CDR3 amino acids: CASSRHNPTQYF. CDR3 in DNA: TGTGCCAGCAGCCGTCACAATCCGACCCAGTACTTC.

The chain couples TRBV7-2 to TRBJ2-2, with 10 nucleotides matching TRBD2. After removal of 5 bases from V and 6 bases from J, the junction contained 9 bases not matched to a gene. CDR1 SGHTA and CDR2 FQGNSA come from the germline V gene. The CDR3 runs to 16 residues. The CDR3 loop reads CASSAPGTSVPGELFF. CDR3 sequence (DNA): TGTGCCAGCAGCGCGCCGGGGACTAGCGTCCCCGGGGAGCTGTTTTTT. The variable domain in full, completed from reference TRBV7-2 and TRBJ2-2, reads GAGVSQSPSNKVTEKGKDVELRCDPISGHTALYWYRQSLGQGLEFLIYFQGNSAPDKSGLPSDRFSAERTGGSVSTLTIQRTQQEDSAVYLCASSAPGTSVPGELFFGEGSRLTVL.

J is TRBJ1-6 and V is TRBV20-1; possible D gene TRBD1, 6 bases. The CDR3 is 16 residues long. The V end lost 0 bases, the J end lost 5 bases, and 14 bases lay between the germline ends. Germline CDR1 DFQATT, CDR2 SNEGSKA (reference sequence). The CDR3 reads CSARDQERGDNSPLHF. As DNA, the CDR3 is TGCAGTGCTAGAGATCAGGAGAGGGGGGATAATTCACCCCTCCACTTT.

The chain is built from TRBV6-5 and TRBJ1-3; D possibly corresponds to TRBD1 (6 bases). The CDR3 is 16 residues long. CDR1 and CDR2 (germline): MNHEY, SVGAGI. With 6 bases removed from V and 4 bases from J, the gap between germline ends came to 19 bases. The CDR3 loop is CASSREGGNSGNTIYF. In DNA form, the CDR3 reads TGTGCCAGCAGCCGTGAGGGGGGAAATTCAGGAAACACCATATATTTT.

This clonotype was seen many times. This rearrangement joins TRBV11-2 to TRBJ1-2, with no clear D. The V gene's germline CDR1 is SGHAT and CDR2 FQNNGV. The CDR3 contains 13 residues. V was trimmed by 5 bases and J by 6 bases, leaving 13 bases between them. The CDR3 DNA is TGTGCCAGCAGCGTGGACCTATACGATGGCTACACCTTC. Translated: CASSVDLYDGYTF.

V and J are TRBV7-9 and TRBJ2-7; a possible D gene is TRBD1 (5 bases). Germline CDR1 and CDR2: SEHNR and FQNEAQ (reference sequence). Trimming took off 2 bases at V and 1 base at J, with 18 bases between the two ends. CDR3 length: 17 residues. The CDR3 here is CASSLQGFGLGSYEQYF. Here the CDR3 DNA reads TGTGCCAGCAGCTTACAGGGTTTCGGGTTGGGATCCTACGAGCAGTACTTC.

This clonotype is a singleton in its sample. This chain joins TRBV6-6 and TRBJ1-5, with D unclear. Germline V gene data show CDR1 as MNHNY and CDR2 as SVGAGI (reference sequence). The CDR3 covers 14 residues. The CDR3 is CTTRGRTINQPQHF. CDR3 DNA: TGTACCACCCGTGGGCGGACGATCAATCAGCCCCAGCATTTT.

Ten or more counts support this clonotype. The V call is TRBV9, the J call TRBJ2-7; a possible D gene is TRBD2 (6 bases). The germline V gene encodes CDR1 SGDLS and CDR2 YYNGEE. V was shortened by 0 bases and J by 4 bases, with 11 bases between the two germline ends. The CDR3 sequence is 14 residues long. CDR3 region: CASSVDNGRYEQYF. The CDR3 DNA sequence: TGTGCCAGCAGCGTAGATAACGGGAGATACGAGCAGTACTTC. The complete variable domain, with remaining parts taken from reference TRBV9 and TRBJ2-7, reads DSGVTQTPKHLITATGQRVTLRCSPRSGDLSVYWYQQSLDQGLQFLIQYYNGEERAKGNILERFSAQQFPDLHSELNLSSLELGDSALYFCASSVDNGRYEQYFGPGTRLTVT.

This rearrangement joins TRBV11-2 to TRBJ2-7; 9 bases are shared with TRBD1. V dropped 1 base and J dropped 2; count of bases not matched to a gene: 12. The CDR3 is made up of 18 amino acids. CDR1 is SGHAT, CDR2 FQNNGV, per germline. The CDR3 is CASSLVALRTGAAYEQYF. In DNA form, the CDR3 reads TGTGCCAGCAGCTTAGTTGCCTTACGGACAGGGGCCGCCTACGAGCAGTACTTC. Full variable domain (outside the CDR3, taken from reference TRBV11-2 and TRBJ2-7): EAGVAQSPRYKIIEKRQSVAFWCNPISGHATLYWYQQILGQGPKLLIQFQNNGVVDDSQLPKDRFSAERLKGVDSTLKIQPAKLEDSAVYLCASSLVALRTGAAYEQYFGPGTRLTVT.

This clonotype was found many times. This chain connects TRBV19 to TRBJ1-6; the D is unclear. Trimming stripped 5 bases from V and 7 bases from J, with 12 bases between. Per the germline V gene, CDR1 is LNHDA and CDR2 is SQIVND (reference sequence). This CDR3 region has 14 residues. CDR3 DNA: TGTGCCAGTAGTTCTCCAGCGGGAAATTCACCCCTCCACTTT. Translated, it gives CASSSPAGNSPLHF.

This clonotype was observed at least ten times. The chain joins TRBV20-1 to TRBJ2-7, with no clear D. The CDR3 runs to 10 residues. Trimming pared 2 bases from V and 6 bases from J, leaving 5 bases between. Per the germline V gene, CDR1 is DFQATT and CDR2 is SNEGSKA (reference sequence). The CDR3 bases are TGCAGTGCTAGATGGACCGAGCAGTACTTC. It codes for CSARWTEQYF.

The rearrangement uses TRBV29-1 and TRBJ2-7; TRBD1 is a possible D gene (6 bases). The CDR3 extends over 12 amino acids. In germline, CDR1 is SQVTM, CDR2 ANQGSEA. CDR3 DNA: TGCAGTGCTGCTCGGGCAGGGGCCGAGCAGTACTTC. Translated: CSAARAGAEQYF.

In regard to this clonotype: A junction end diverges from the germline sequence, so it may reflect a read error. This chain joins TRBV7-2 and TRBJ2-7; TRBD1 matches at 8 bases. Germline V gene lookup returns CDR1 SGHTA and CDR2 FQGNSA. This CDR3 contains 15 residues. The CDR3 loop is CASSQQQGGSAEQYF. CDR3 sequence (DNA): TGCGCCAGCAGCCAACAACAGGGGGGTAGCGCCGAGCAGTACTTC.

This clonotype was counted between two and nine times. The chain links TRBV28 to TRBJ1-2, with D possibly being TRBD1 (6 bases). V was cut by 2 bases and J by 4 bases, with 14 bases left in between. The CDR3 consists of 15 residues. The germline V gene has CDR1 MDHEN and CDR2 SYDVKM. Here the CDR3 reads CASSLVGRGLYGYTF. CDR3 DNA sequence: TGTGCCAGCAGTTTAGTCGGCAGGGGCCTCTATGGCTACACCTTC.

This sequence joins TRBV9 and TRBJ2-3, with 10 positions matching TRBD1. This CDR3 contains 17 residues. The ends lost 7 bases at V and 3 bases at J; junction bases unmatched: 14. Germline CDR1 is SGDLS and CDR2 is YYNGEE. The CDR3 DNA follows: TGTGCCAGCCGCGGCCCTACGACAGGGGGCGAAACAGATACGCAGTATTTT. Protein: CASRGPTTGGETDTQYF.

The gene calls are TRBV10-3 and TRBJ1-2, with 7 nucleotides matching TRBD1. The V and J ends lost 4 bases and 4 bases, in that order; junction bases with no gene match: 36. Germline CDR1 reads ENHRY; CDR2 reads SYGVKD. The CDR3 runs to 24 residues. This CDR3 reads CAISGSGTVGPGQPQSQGGYGYTF. The CDR3 DNA sequence: TGTGCCATCAGTGGAAGCGGGACAGTGGGGCCCGGTCAGCCCCAGAGTCAGGGGGGCTATGGCTACACCTTC.

This sequence joins TRBV10-3 and TRBJ1-5; 7 nucleotides agree with TRBD1. Germline V gene sequence: CDR1 ENHRY, CDR2 SYGVKD. The trim removed 2 bases at V and 1 base at J, leaving 11 bases unmatched. This CDR3 has 18 residues. CDR3 protein: CAISEPTPGQLSNQPQHF. The CDR3 DNA is TGTGCCATCAGTGAGCCCACCCCGGGACAGCTAAGCAATCAGCCCCAGCATTTT.

This clonotype was observed a handful of times. The chain is built from TRBV7-2 and TRBJ2-2; possible D gene TRBD1, 5 bases. The CDR3 is 16 residues long. Between the trimmed V and J ends, which lost 6 bases and 1 base, there was a span of 15 bases. Per germline, CDR1 SGHTA and CDR2 FQGNSA. The CDR3 loop reads CASRRRGIRNTGELFF. The CDR3 bases are TGTGCCAGCAGAAGAAGGGGTATCAGGAACACCGGGGAGCTGTTTTTT.

This clonotype was observed a few times. The chain recombines TRBV20-1 with TRBJ2-7; 15 bases are a match to TRBD2. The CDR3 sequence is 17 residues long. Germline V CDR1 and CDR2: DFQATT, SNEGSKA (reference sequence). V gave up 6 bases and J gave up 3 bases; unmatched junction bases: 12. The CDR3: CSAPPSGLAGGLYEQYF. CDR3 nucleotides: TGCAGTGCGCCCCCCTCTGGACTAGCGGGGGGGCTCTACGAGCAGTACTTC.

The genes are TRBV9 and TRBJ1-1; 7 bases map to TRBD1. Germline V gene data show CDR1 as SGDLS and CDR2 as YYNGEE. This CDR3 comprises 15 residues. J was trimmed by 3 bases and V by 4 bases; bases with no gene match: 9. CDR3 amino acids: CASSPQGQGDTEAFF. As DNA, the CDR3 is TGTGCCAGCAGCCCCCAGGGGCAGGGGGACACTGAAGCTTTCTTT.

The genes are TRBV15 and TRBJ1-2; a possible D gene is TRBD1 (6 bases). Between the trimmed V and J ends, which lost 0 bases and 5 bases, there was a span of 10 bases. The CDR3 runs to 14 residues. CDR1 is LNHNV, CDR2 YYDKDF, per germline (reference sequence). In DNA form, the CDR3 reads TGTGCCACCAGCAGAGAGGCAGGGGCGTATGGCTACACCTTC. Amino acids: CATSREAGAYGYTF.

The chain combines TRBV5-6 with TRBJ2-7; a possible D gene is TRBD1 (6 bases). The CDR3 contains 15 residues. In germline, CDR1 is SGHDT, CDR2 YYEEEE. The ends were cut back, 6 bases at V and 3 bases at J, with 19 bases in the middle. The CDR3 region is CASTQKTGGFYEQYF. The CDR3 DNA follows: TGTGCCAGCACCCAGAAGACAGGAGGTTTCTACGAGCAGTACTTC.